Listed here are 22 T cell receptor beta chains from one sample, sequenced in a study of human T cells and chemical hapten exposure. TCRdb reprocessed the RACE reads with MiXCR, giving one entry per CDR3 protein. The sample lists more than 70,000 distinct CDR3 sequences, roughly 10% seen once, with 1.6% in the top ten. Time point of the sample: patch test 2, 6 weeks after DPC sensitization. The treatment was: therapeutic diphenylcyclopropenone sensitization with weekly scalp DPC. The sequences come from whole blood, collected in connection with sensitization to the hapten diphenylcyclopropenone (DPC). Every receptor here comes from a man younger than 30 with alopecia areata. Some clones in this sample may be carry-over from other donors' samples.

The rearrangement joins TRBV7-3 to TRBJ1-1; D call uncertain. CDR1 is SGHTA and CDR2 is FQGTGA in the germline V gene. V dropped 1 base and J dropped 0 bases, with 9 bases sitting between them. The CDR3 consists of 15 residues. The CDR3 protein is CASSLIRRMNTEAFF. CDR3 nucleotides: TGTGCCAGCAGCTTAATCCGCCGTATGAACACTGAAGCTTTCTTT.

The genes are TRBV29-1 and TRBJ2-5; D is perhaps TRBD2 (5 bases). V was cut by 1 base and J by 3 bases, with 15 bases left in between. The CDR3 contains 15 residues. Looked up from germline, CDR1 is SQVTM and CDR2 is ANQGSEA. CDR3 loop: CSVEGLRELEETQYF. In DNA, the CDR3 is TGCAGCGTTGAAGGGCTAAGGGAACTAGAAGAGACCCAGTACTTC.

This clonotype appeared a few times. The chain combines TRBV7-6 with TRBJ1-3; D call uncertain. This CDR3 spans 16 amino acids. The germline CDR1 and CDR2 sequences are SGHVS and FNYEAQ. V lost 4 bases to trimming and J lost 2 bases, with 15 bases between them. The CDR3 is CASSSPLRAPGNTIYF. The CDR3 DNA follows: TGTGCCAGCAGCTCCCCACTCCGGGCCCCTGGAAACACCATATATTTT.

This chain links TRBV7-3 with TRBJ2-3; the D gene is possibly TRBD1 (5 bases). The CDR3 is 15 residues long. Per the germline V gene, CDR1 is SGHTA and CDR2 is FQGTGA. Trimming shortened V by 6 bases and J by 4 bases, and 17 bases separated the two germline ends. The CDR3 spells CASSFKGREADTQYF. CDR3 DNA sequence: TGTGCCAGCAGTTTTAAGGGCAGGGAAGCAGATACGCAGTATTTT.

This clonotype was picked up a small number of times. The rearrangement uses TRBV29-1 and TRBJ1-1, with D tentatively TRBD1 (6 bases). The germline V gene has CDR1 SQVTM and CDR2 ANQGSEA. The length of the CDR3 is 14 residues. The V and J ends lost 2 bases and 4 bases respectively, with 14 bases between them. CDR3 residues: CSVESWSRGTEAFF. The CDR3 DNA reads TGCAGCGTTGAAAGTTGGTCCAGGGGCACTGAAGCTTTCTTT.

This clonotype came up a few times. The chain has TRBV11-2 and TRBJ1-1; tentative D call: TRBD1 (6 bases). The germline V and J ends were trimmed by 3 bases and 4 bases, with 15 bases remaining between them. CDR3 size: 15 residues. In germline, CDR1 is SGHAT, CDR2 FQNNGV. CDR3 nucleotide sequence: TGTGCCAGCAGCTTCGCTACAGGGTTGAGCACTGAAGCTTTCTTT. Translated: CASSFATGLSTEAFF.

This clonotype was counted at least ten times. J is TRBJ1-1 and V is TRBV4-3; D uncertain. Germline CDR1 is LGHNA and CDR2 is YSLEER. V lost 4 bases and J lost 4, with 13 bases in between. CDR3 size: 14 residues. CDR3 in amino acids: CASSPSWVGTEAFF. The CDR3 DNA reads TGCGCCAGCAGCCCCTCCTGGGTGGGCACTGAAGCTTTCTTT.

V usage is TRBV9 and J usage is TRBJ2-1, with D hard to call. Trimming removed 5 bases from V and 7 bases from J, with 10 bases in between. The CDR3 totals 12 residues. Germline V gene sequence: CDR1 SGDLS, CDR2 YYNGEE. CDR3 amino acids: CASSHSQNEQFF. CDR3 DNA sequence: TGTGCCAGCAGTCATAGTCAAAATGAGCAGTTCTTC.

The chain is built from TRBV9 and TRBJ2-3; 12 nucleotides line up with TRBD1. Germline lookup yields CDR1 SGDLS and CDR2 YYNGEE. The length of the CDR3 is 18 residues. The V segment lost 2 bases and the J segment 8 bases; nucleotides outside the gene matches: 15. Here the CDR3 reads CASSVGPGTGGAGGTQYF. The DNA of the CDR3 is TGTGCCAGCAGCGTGGGTCCCGGGACAGGGGGCGCAGGGGGTACGCAGTATTTT.

The chain uses TRBV20-1 and TRBJ1-4; a possible D gene is TRBD1 (6 bases). Trimming took 2 bases from V and 3 from J, leaving 10 bases between them. The CDR3 contains 14 residues. The germline CDR1 and CDR2 sequences are DFQATT and SNEGSKA (reference sequence). Written as DNA, the CDR3 is TGCAGTGCTAGATGGACAGTCCCTAATGAAAAACTGTTTTTT. Translated, it gives CSARWTVPNEKLFF.

The gene calls are TRBV7-2 and TRBJ1-6; D remains unclear. The CDR3 covers 15 residues. Looked up from germline, CDR1 is SGHTA and CDR2 is FQGNSA. V lost 1 base and J lost 9, with 13 bases in between. CDR3 sequence reads: CASSLDGGRGSPLHF. CDR3 coding DNA: TGTGCCAGCAGCTTAGATGGAGGTCGCGGTTCACCCCTCCACTTT.

J is TRBJ2-3 and V is TRBV7-8; the match to TRBD2 covers 8 bases. With 3 bases clipped from V and 2 bases from J, the junction kept 7 bases outside the gene matches. CDR1 and CDR2 (germline): SGHVS, FQNEAQ. This CDR3 has 16 residues. CDR3 in amino acids: CASSFGGGQFTDTQYF. In DNA, the CDR3 is TGTGCCAGCAGCTTTGGCGGGGGGCAATTCACAGATACGCAGTATTTT.

The chain uses TRBV6-5 and TRBJ2-4, with 7 bases lining up with TRBD2. CDR1 is MNHEY, CDR2 SVGAGI, per germline. The V and J ends lost 10 bases and 3 bases, in that order; junction bases with no gene match: 9. The CDR3 is made up of 14 amino acids. Here the CDR3 reads CATREGRIKNIQYF. In DNA, the CDR3 is TGTGCCACCAGGGAGGGCCGAATCAAAAACATTCAGTACTTC.

This clonotype was seen just once. The gene calls are TRBV20-1 and TRBJ2-5, with D perhaps TRBD2 (5 bases). Trimming removed 6 bases at V and 7 bases at J, with 12 bases between. The CDR3 is 11 amino acids. Per germline, CDR1 DFQATT and CDR2 SNEGSKA (reference sequence). CDR3 in DNA: TGCAGTGCAATTCGGGGAGTGACCCAGTACTTC. It codes for CSAIRGVTQYF.

The chain uses TRBV10-3 and TRBJ1-1; D unresolved. The CDR3 totals 15 residues. CDR1 ENHRY and CDR2 SYGVKD come from the germline V gene. V lost 6 bases and J 0 bases, leaving 14 bases between the germline ends. CDR3 sequence reads: CAIRPIAGVNTEAFF. As DNA, the CDR3 is TGTGCCATCAGGCCCATTGCTGGGGTGAACACTGAAGCTTTCTTT.

Of note for this clonotype: A clone one base away is much larger, so this may be a read error. The chain carries TRBV6-2 or TRBV6-3 and TRBJ2-7, with a tentative D call TRBD1 (5 bases). This CDR3 is built from 13 residues. CDR1 MNHEY and CDR2 SVGEGT come from the germline V gene. The CDR3 bases are TGTGCCAACAGTTACCTACAGGCGTACGAGCAGTACTTC. Amino acid sequence: CANSYLQAYEQYF.

This clonotype was found a few times. The J gene is TRBJ2-5, the V gene TRBV4-2; 8 bases map to TRBD1. Per germline, CDR1 LGHNA and CDR2 YNFKEQ. The ends lost 6 bases at V and 5 bases at J; junction bases unmatched: 20. The CDR3 has 18 residues. CDR3 region: CASRRGWSQQGVIETQYF. The CDR3 bases are TGTGCCAGCAGGAGAGGTTGGTCTCAACAGGGGGTGATCGAGACCCAGTACTTC.

This clonotype was seen ten or more times. The V gene is TRBV20-1, the J gene TRBJ2-1; 7 nucleotides align to TRBD2. This CDR3 has 16 amino acids. V gave up 0 bases and J gave up 4 bases; unmatched junction bases: 9. Germline CDR1 and CDR2: DFQATT and SNEGSKA (reference sequence). CDR3 amino acids: CSARDALAGVYNEQFF. The CDR3 DNA follows: TGCAGTGCTAGAGATGCGCTGGCGGGGGTATACAATGAGCAGTTCTTC.

This clonotype was seen a few times. The rearrangement uses TRBV5-8 and TRBJ1-6; 7 nucleotides line up with TRBD1. The V gene's germline CDR1 is SGHTS and CDR2 YDEGEE. The CDR3 has 17 amino acids. The V segment lost 1 base and the J segment 14 bases; nucleotides outside the gene matches: 18. CDR3 protein: CASSLRQGRRGVITLHF. The CDR3 DNA sequence: TGTGCCAGCAGCTTGCGACAGGGTCGCCGGGGGGTCATCACCCTCCACTTT.

This clonotype was seen only a few times. The rearrangement links TRBV20-1 to TRBJ1-1; unclear D gene. CDR1 is DFQATT, CDR2 SNEGSKA, per germline (reference sequence). Between the trimmed V and J ends, which lost 3 bases and 5 bases, there was a span of 4 bases. This CDR3 has 10 amino acids. Here the CDR3 reads CSARYTEAFF. The CDR3 region has the DNA TGCAGTGCTAGGTATACTGAAGCTTTCTTT.

In its sample, this clonotype was seen many times. The chain employs TRBV7-6 and TRBJ2-5; TRBD1 might be the D (6 bases). Trimming left V 1 base short and J 4 bases short, with 10 bases between. Germline V CDR1 and CDR2: SGHVS, FNYEAQ. The CDR3 runs 14 residues. Written as DNA, the CDR3 is TGTGCCAGCAGCTTAGTACAGGGTCGAGAGACCCAGTACTTC. It codes for CASSLVQGRETQYF.

V and J are TRBV7-2 and TRBJ2-2, with no clear D. Germline CDR1 is SGHTA and CDR2 is FQGNSA. The CDR3 totals 13 residues. V lost 5 bases and J 5 bases, leaving 9 bases between the germline ends. Here the CDR3 reads CASSTRNTGELFF. The CDR3 DNA sequence: TGTGCCAGCAGCACCAGGAATACCGGGGAGCTGTTTTTT. Supplemented by reference TRBV7-2 and TRBJ2-2, the full variable domain reads GAGVSQSPSNKVTEKGKDVELRCDPISGHTALYWYRQSLGQGLEFLIYFQGNSAPDKSGLPSDRFSAERTGGSVSTLTIQRTQQEDSAVYLCASSTRNTGELFFGEGSRLTVL.